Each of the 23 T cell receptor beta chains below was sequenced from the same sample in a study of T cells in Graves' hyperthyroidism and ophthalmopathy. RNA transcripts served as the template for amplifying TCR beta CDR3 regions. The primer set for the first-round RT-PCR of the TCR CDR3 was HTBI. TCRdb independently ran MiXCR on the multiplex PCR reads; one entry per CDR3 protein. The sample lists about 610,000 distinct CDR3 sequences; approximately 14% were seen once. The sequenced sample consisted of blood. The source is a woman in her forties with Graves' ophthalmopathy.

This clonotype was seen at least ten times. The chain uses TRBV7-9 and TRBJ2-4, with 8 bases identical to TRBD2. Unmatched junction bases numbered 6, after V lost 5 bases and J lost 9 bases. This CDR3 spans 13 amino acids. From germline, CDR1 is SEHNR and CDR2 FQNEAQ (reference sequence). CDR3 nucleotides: TGTGCCAGCAGCCGGGGGGGCCAGGGCATTCAGTACTTC. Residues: CASSRGGQGIQYF.

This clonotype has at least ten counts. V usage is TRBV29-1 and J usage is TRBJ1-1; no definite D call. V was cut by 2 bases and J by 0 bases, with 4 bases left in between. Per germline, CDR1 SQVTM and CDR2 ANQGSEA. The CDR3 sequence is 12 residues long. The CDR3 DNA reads TGCAGCGTTGAATGGGTGAACACTGAAGCTTTCTTT. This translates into CSVEWVNTEAFF.

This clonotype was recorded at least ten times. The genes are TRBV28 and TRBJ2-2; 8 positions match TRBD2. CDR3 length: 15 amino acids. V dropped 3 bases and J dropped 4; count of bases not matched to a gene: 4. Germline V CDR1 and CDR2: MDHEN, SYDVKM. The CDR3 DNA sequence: TGTGCCAGCAGTTTGAGGACTAGCCTCACCGGGGAGCTGTTTTTT. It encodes CASSLRTSLTGELFF.

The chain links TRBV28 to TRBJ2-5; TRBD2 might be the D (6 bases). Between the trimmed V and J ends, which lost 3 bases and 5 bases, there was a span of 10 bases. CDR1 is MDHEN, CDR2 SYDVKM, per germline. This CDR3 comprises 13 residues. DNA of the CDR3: TGTGCCAGCAGTTTCAGCGGGTGGGAGACCCAGTACTTC. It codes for CASSFSGWETQYF.

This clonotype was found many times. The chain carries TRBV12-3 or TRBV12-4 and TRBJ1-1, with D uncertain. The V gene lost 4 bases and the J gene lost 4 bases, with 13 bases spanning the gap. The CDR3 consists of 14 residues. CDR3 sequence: CASSSRTRSTEAFF. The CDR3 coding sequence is TGTGCCAGCAGTTCCAGGACCCGGAGCACTGAAGCTTTCTTT.

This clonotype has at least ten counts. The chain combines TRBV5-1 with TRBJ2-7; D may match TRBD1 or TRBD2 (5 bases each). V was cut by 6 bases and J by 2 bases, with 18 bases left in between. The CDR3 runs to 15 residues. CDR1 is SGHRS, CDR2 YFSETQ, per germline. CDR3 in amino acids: CASNPREGTTYEQYF. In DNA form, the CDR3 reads TGCGCCAGCAACCCTCGAGAGGGGACGACCTACGAGCAGTACTTC.

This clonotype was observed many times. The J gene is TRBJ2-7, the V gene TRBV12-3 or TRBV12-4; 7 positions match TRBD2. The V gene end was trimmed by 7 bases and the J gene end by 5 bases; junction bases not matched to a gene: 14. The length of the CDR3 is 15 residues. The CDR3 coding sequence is TGTGCCAGCACCTCGGTTGTTGGCGGGAGCGACGAGCAGTACTTC. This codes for CASTSVVGGSDEQYF.

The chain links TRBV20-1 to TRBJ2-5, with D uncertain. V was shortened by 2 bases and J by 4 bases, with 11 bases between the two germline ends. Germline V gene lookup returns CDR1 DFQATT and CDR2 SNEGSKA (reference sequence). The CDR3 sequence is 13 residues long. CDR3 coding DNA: TGCAGTGCTAGATGGGTGGGTGGAGAGACCCAGTACTTC. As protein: CSARWVGGETQYF.

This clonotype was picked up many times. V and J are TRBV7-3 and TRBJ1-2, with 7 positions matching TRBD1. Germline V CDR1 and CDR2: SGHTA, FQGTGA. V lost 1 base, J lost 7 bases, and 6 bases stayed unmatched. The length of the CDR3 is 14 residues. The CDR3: CASSLNGQGVGYTF. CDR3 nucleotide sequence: TGTGCCAGCAGCTTAAACGGTCAGGGGGTTGGCTACACCTTC.

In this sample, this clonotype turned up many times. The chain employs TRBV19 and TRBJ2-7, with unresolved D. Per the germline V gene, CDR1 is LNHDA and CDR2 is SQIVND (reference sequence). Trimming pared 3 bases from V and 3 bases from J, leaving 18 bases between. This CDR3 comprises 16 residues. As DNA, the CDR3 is TGTGCCAGTAGTATCGTCAGTTCGGGCATCATCTACGAGCAGTACTTC. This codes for CASSIVSSGIIYEQYF.

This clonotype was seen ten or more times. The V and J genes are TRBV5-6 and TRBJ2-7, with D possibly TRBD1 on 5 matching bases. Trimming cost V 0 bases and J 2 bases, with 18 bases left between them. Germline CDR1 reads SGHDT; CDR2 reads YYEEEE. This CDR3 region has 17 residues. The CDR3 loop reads CASSLGQLGSLTYEQYF. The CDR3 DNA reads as TGTGCCAGCAGCTTGGGACAGCTAGGCTCCCTCACCTACGAGCAGTACTTC.

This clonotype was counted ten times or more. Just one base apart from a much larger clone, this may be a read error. For the CDR3, the DNA is TGTACCAGCGGTCTGGCGACCCACTACGAGCAGTACTTC. It is translated as CTSGLATHYEQYF. This sequence joins TRBV6-2 or TRBV6-3 and TRBJ2-7; tentatively, D is TRBD2 (5 bases). This CDR3 spans 13 amino acids. CDR1 MNHEY and CDR2 SVGEGT come from the germline V gene.

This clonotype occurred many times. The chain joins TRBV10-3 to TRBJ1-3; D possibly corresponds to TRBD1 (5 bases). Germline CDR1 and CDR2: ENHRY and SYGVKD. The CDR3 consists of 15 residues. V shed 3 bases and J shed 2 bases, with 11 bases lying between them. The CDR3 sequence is CAISDVGGTGNTIYF. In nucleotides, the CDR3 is TGTGCCATCAGTGACGTCGGGGGAACTGGAAACACCATATATTTT.

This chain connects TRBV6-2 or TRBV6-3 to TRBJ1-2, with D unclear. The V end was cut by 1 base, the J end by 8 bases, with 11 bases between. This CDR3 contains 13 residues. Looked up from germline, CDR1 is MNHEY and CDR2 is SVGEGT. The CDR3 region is CASSYFLQEGYTF. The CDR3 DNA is TGTGCCAGCAGTTACTTCCTCCAAGAGGGCTACACCTTC.

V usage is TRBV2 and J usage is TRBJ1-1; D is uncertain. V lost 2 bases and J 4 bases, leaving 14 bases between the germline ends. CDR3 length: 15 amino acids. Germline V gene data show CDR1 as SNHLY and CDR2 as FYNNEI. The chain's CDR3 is CASSEYGVVGTEAFF. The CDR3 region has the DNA TGTGCCAGCAGTGAATATGGGGTTGTCGGCACTGAAGCTTTCTTT.

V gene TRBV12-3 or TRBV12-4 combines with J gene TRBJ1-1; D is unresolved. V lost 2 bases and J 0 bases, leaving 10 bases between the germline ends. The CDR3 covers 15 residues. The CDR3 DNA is TGTGCCAGCAGTTTACCAGGATCCATGAACACTGAAGCTTTCTTT. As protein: CASSLPGSMNTEAFF.

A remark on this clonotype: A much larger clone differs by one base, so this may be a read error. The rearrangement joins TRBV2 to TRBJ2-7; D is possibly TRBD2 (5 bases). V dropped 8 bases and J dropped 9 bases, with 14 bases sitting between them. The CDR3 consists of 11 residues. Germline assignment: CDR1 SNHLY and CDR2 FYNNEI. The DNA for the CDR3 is TGTGCCAGCTCAGACTATCTATGGCAGTACTTC. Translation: CASSDYLWQYF.

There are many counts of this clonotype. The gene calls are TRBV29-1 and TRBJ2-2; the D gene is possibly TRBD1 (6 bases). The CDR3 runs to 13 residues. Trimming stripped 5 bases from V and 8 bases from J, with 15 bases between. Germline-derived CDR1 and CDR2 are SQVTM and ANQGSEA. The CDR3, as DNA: TGCAGCGTTCCTACAGGGTTTCGAGGGGAGCTGTTTTTT. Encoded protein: CSVPTGFRGELFF.

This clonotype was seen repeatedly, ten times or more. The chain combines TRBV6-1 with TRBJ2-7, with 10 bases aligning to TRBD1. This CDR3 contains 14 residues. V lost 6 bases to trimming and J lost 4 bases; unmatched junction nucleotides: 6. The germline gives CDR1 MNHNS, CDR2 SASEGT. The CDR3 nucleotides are TGTGCCAGCAGAACCGGGACAGGGGAGTACGAGCAGTACTTC. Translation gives CASRTGTGEYEQYF.

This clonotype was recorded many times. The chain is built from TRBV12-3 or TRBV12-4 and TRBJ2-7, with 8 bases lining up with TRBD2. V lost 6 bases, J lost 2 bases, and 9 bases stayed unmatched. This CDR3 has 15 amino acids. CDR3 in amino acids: CASSLRLATTYEQYF. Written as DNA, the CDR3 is TGTGCCAGCAGCCTGCGACTAGCGACGACCTACGAGCAGTACTTC.

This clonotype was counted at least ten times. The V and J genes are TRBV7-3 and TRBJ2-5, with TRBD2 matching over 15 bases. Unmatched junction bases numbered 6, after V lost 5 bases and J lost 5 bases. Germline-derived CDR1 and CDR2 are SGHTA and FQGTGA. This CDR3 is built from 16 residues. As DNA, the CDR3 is TGTGCCAGCAGCCACGGACTAGCGGGAGGGGATGAGACCCAGTACTTC. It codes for CASSHGLAGGDETQYF.

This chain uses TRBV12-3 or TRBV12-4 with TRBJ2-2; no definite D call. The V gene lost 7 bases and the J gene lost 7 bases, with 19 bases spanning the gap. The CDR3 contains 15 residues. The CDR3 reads CASTIDQYKGGELFF. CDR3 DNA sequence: TGTGCCAGCACCATAGACCAATATAAGGGCGGGGAGCTGTTTTTT.

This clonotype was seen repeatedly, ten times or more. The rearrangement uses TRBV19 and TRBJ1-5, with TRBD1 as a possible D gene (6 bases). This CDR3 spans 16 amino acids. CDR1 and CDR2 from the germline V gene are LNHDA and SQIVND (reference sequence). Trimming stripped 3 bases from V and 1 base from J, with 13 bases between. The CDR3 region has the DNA TGTGCCAGTAGTATTCTCGCCGGACAGAGCAATCAGCCCCAGCATTTT. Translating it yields CASSILAGQSNQPQHF.